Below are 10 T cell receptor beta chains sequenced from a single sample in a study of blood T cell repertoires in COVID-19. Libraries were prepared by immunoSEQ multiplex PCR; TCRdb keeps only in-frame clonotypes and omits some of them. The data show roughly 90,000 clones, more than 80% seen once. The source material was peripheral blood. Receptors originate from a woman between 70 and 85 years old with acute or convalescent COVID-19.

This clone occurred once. The DNA of the CDR3 is TGTGCCAGCAGTGCAAAAGGGGGCAGCAATCAGCCCCAGCATTTT. Its protein product is CASSAKGGSNQPQHF. The chain uses TRBV7-2 and TRBJ1-5, with 7 bases matching TRBD1. In germline, CDR1 is SGHTA, CDR2 FQGNSA. This CDR3 contains 15 residues. V trimming: 6 bases; J trimming: 1 base; junction bases outside the gene matches: 6.

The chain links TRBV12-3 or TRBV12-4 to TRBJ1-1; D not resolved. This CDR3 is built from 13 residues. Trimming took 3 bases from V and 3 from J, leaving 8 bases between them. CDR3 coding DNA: TGTGCCAGCAGTTTTCTGGCGGACACTGAAGCTTTCTTT. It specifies CASSFLADTEAFF.

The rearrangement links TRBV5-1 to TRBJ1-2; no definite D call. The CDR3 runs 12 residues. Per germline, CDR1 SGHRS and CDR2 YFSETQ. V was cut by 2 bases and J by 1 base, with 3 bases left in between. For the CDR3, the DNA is TGCGCCAGCAGCTTACTTAACTATGGCTACACCTTC. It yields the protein CASSLLNYGYTF.

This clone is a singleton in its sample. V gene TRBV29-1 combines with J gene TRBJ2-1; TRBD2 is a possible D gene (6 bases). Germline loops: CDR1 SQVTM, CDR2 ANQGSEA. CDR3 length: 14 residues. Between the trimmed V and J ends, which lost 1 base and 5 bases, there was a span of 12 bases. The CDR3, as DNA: TGCAGCGTTGAAGGGGGGACTGGGGACAATGAGCAGTTCTTC. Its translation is CSVEGGTGDNEQFF.

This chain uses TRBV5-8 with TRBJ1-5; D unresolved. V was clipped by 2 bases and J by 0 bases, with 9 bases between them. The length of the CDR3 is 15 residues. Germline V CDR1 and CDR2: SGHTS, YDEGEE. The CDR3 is CASSFRGNSNQPQHF. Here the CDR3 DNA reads TGTGCCAGCAGCTTCAGAGGTAATAGCAATCAGCCCCAGCATTTT. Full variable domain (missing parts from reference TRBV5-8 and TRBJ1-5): EAGVTQSPTHLIKTRGQQATLRCSPISGHTSVYWYQQALGLGLQFLLWYDEGEERNRGNFPPRFSGRQFPNYSSELNVNALELEDSALYLCASSFRGNSNQPQHFGDGTRLSIL.

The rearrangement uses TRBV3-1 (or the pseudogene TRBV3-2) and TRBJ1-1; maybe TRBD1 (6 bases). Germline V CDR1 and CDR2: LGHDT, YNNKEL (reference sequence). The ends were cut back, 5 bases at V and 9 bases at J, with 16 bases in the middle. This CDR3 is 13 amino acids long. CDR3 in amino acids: CASSEQGRGKAFF. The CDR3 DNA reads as TGTGCCAGCAGCGAACAGGGTCGGGGAAAAGCTTTCTTT.

CDR3 amino acids: CASSLVASGTPGETQYF. In DNA, the CDR3 is TGTGCCAGCAGCTTAGTGGCTAGCGGGACCCCGGGAGAGACCCAGTACTTC. The chain employs TRBV7-6 and TRBJ2-5; 9 positions match TRBD2. V shed 1 base, J shed 4 bases, and the junction held 10 bases outside the gene matches. The CDR3 totals 17 residues. Germline V lookup: CDR1 SGHVS, CDR2 FNYEAQ.

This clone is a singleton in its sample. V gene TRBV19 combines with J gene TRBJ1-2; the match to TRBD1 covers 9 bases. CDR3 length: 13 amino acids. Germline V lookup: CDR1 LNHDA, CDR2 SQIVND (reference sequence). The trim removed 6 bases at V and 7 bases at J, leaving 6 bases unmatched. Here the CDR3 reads CASRAGTGRGYTF. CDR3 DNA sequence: TGTGCCAGTAGGGCCGGGACAGGGCGTGGCTACACCTTC.

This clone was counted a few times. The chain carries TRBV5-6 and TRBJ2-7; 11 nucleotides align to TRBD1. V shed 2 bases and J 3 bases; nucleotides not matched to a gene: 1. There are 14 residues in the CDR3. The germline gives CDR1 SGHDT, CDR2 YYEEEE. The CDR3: CASSFGTGGYEQYF. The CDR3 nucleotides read TGTGCCAGCAGCTTCGGGACAGGGGGCTACGAGCAGTACTTC. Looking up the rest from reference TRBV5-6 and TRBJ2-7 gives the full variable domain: DAGVTQSPTHLIKTRGQQVTLRCSPKSGHDTVSWYQQALGQGPQFIFQYYEEEERQRGNFPDRFSGHQFPNYSSELNVNALLLGDSALYLCASSFGTGGYEQYFGPGTRLTVT.

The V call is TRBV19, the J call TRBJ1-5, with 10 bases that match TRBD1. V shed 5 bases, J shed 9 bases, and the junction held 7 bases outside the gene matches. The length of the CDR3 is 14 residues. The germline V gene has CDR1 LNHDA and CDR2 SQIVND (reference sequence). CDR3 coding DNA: TGTGCCAGTAGTTTCCCGGGACAGGGGACGCCCCAGCATTTT. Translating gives CASSFPGQGTPQHF.